These T cell receptor beta chains were read from a single sample in a study of cytomegalovirus exposure and HLA in healthy donors. Repertoires were generated with immunoSEQ multiplex PCR, while TCRdb's copy carries only in-frame clones and drops some. The data show about 120,000 clones, with roughly 66% seen just once and 2% to 2.5% held by the top ten. The sample consisted of PBMCs. The receptor source for this set is a woman aged 25 to 45 in good health and CMV-seronegative. CDR3s leave out the opening cysteine and the closing phenylalanine or tryptophan. The order of the fields is clone size, V gene, J gene, CDR3 protein. Size is omitted from some rows. Given values are once, few, many or a class for expanded clones.

>few|TRBV9|TRBJ2-7
ASSVAPGTGTYEQY
>NA|TRBV7-2|TRBJ2-1
ASSLGLREQF
>once|TRBV30|TRBJ2-5
AWSKSAAQETQY
>NA|TRBV28|TRBJ2-2
ASSTTRGPFNTGELF
>NA|TRBV28|TRBJ2-7
ASSQKQGSYEQY
>NA|TRBV6-1|TRBJ1-4
ASSELLDSNEKLF
>NA|TRBV18|TRBJ1-4
ASSPAQGALGEKLF
>NA|TRBV2|TRBJ2-5
AGSVGGGVNQETQY
>NA|TRBV19|TRBJ2-7
ASSVTSGSSYEQY
>NA|TRBV6-5|TRBJ2-1
ASSYSWGESYNEQF
>NA|TRBV9|TRBJ2-1
ASSEGTSGRQQF